This paragraph covers one T cell receptor beta chain sequence. This sample is part of a study of control samples from healthy donors and cancer patients. There are 13 residues in the CDR3. Trimming shortened V by 7 bases and J by 2 bases, and 9 bases separated the two germline ends. Looked up from germline, CDR1 is SGHKS and CDR2 is YYEKEE (reference sequence). Sequencing was performed with immunoSEQ multiplex PCR; in TCRdb, only in-frame clones are kept and a portion is missing. The sample has some 70,000 clones; 83% are singletons. The chain employs TRBV5-5 and TRBJ2-2; no definite D call. Material: blood. This clonotype originated in a man in his 60s in good health. CDR3 residues: CASGLANTGELFF. The CDR3 DNA reads as TGTGCCAGCGGGTTGGCTAACACCGGGGAGCTGTTTTTT. The full variable domain, with the rest looked up from reference TRBV5-5 and TRBJ2-2, is DAGVTQSPTHLIKTRGQQVTLRCSPISGHKSVSWYQQVLGQGPQFIFQYYEKEERGRGNFPDRFSARQFPNYSSELNVNALLLGDSALYLCASGLANTGELFFGEGSRLTVL.